The 13 T cell receptor beta chains presented below share a single source sample, sequenced in a study of T cell responses to AZD1222 COVID-19 vaccine. Only in-frame clones appear in the TCRdb table, and some are missing; sequencing was by immunoSEQ multiplex PCR. Of some 83,000 clones in the sample, about nine tenths were seen once. The specimen was peripheral blood, collected 28 days after the second AZD1222 dose. These receptors originate from an adult who received the AZD1222 COVID-19 vaccine.

The rearrangement links TRBV6-6 to TRBJ1-1, with 8 bases matching TRBD1. V gave up 2 bases and J gave up 6 bases; unmatched junction bases: 8. CDR3 length: 15 amino acids. The germline V gene has CDR1 MNHNY and CDR2 SVGAGI (reference sequence). The CDR3: CASSYISRGRAEAFF. CDR3 sequence (DNA): TGTGCCAGCAGTTACATCAGCAGGGGGCGGGCTGAAGCTTTCTTT.

The chain is built from TRBV30 and TRBJ1-1, with no clear D. The CDR3 sequence is 14 residues long. Trimming removed 4 bases from V and 4 bases from J, with 16 bases in between. Germline V CDR1 and CDR2: GTSNPN, SVGIG (reference sequence). Here the CDR3 DNA reads TGTGCCTGGAACATTGACCAAACGCGCACTGAAGCTTTCTTT. It encodes CAWNIDQTRTEAFF.

This sequence joins TRBV19 and TRBJ1-1; 7 nucleotides agree with TRBD1. Germline trimming cut 7 bases from V and 5 bases from J; bases unmatched to any gene: 19. In germline, CDR1 is LNHDA, CDR2 SQIVND (reference sequence). The CDR3 consists of 17 residues. The CDR3 loop is CASNAPTGNLRGTEAFF. The CDR3 region has the DNA TGTGCCAGTAACGCCCCGACAGGGAATCTTAGAGGTACTGAAGCTTTCTTT.

This rearrangement joins TRBV3-1 (or the pseudogene TRBV3-2) to TRBJ1-4; 8 nucleotides line up with TRBD1. Germline-derived CDR1 and CDR2 are LGHDT and YNNKEL (reference sequence). V was pared by 4 bases and J by 8 bases, with 6 bases of the junction left unmatched. The CDR3 contains 14 residues. In DNA form, the CDR3 reads TGTGCCAGCAGCCCAGGGGGCGGAGGGGAAAAACTGTTTTTT. It codes for CASSPGGGGEKLFF.

The gene calls are TRBV11-2 and TRBJ1-3, with D maybe TRBD1 (5 bases). The CDR3 loop spans 16 amino acids. Germline CDR1 is SGHAT and CDR2 is FQNNGV. V gave up 5 bases and J gave up 0 bases, with 14 bases separating them. In nucleotides, the CDR3 is TGTGCCAGCAGCCCACGGGACGGCGGCTCTGGAAACACCATATATTTT. Its translation is CASSPRDGGSGNTIYF.

The V and J genes are TRBV9 and TRBJ1-5, with a weak D call TRBD1 (5 bases). Germline V lookup: CDR1 SGDLS, CDR2 YYNGEE. Trimming stripped 3 bases from V and 7 bases from J, with 8 bases between. CDR3 length: 12 residues. CDR3 in amino acids: CASSDGGQPQHF. The CDR3, as DNA: TGTGCCAGCAGCGATGGGGGGCAGCCCCAGCATTTT.

The V gene is TRBV3-1 (or the pseudogene TRBV3-2), the J gene TRBJ1-2; possibly TRBD1 for D (5 bases). This CDR3 spans 14 amino acids. V was cut by 4 bases and J by 8 bases, with 17 bases left in between. Germline loops: CDR1 LGHDT, CDR2 YNNKEL (reference sequence). CDR3 in DNA: TGTGCCAGCAGCCCCTACCGGGACGGGTTCGGCTACACCTTC. Amino acids: CASSPYRDGFGYTF.

The V and J genes are TRBV5-8 and TRBJ1-5, with D maybe TRBD1 (6 bases). The CDR3 sequence is 17 residues long. Germline V lookup: CDR1 SGHTS, CDR2 YDEGEE. Trimming removed 2 bases from V and 5 bases from J, with 20 bases in between. The CDR3 reads CASSFGRGGGNHQPQHF. The CDR3 DNA reads as TGTGCCAGCAGCTTCGGCAGGGGAGGAGGGAATCATCAGCCCCAGCATTTT.

This chain connects TRBV10-3 to TRBJ1-1; D unresolved. Per germline, CDR1 ENHRY and CDR2 SYGVKD. The CDR3 has 14 amino acids. V was pared by 2 bases and J by 5 bases, with 12 bases between. The CDR3 sequence is CAISEEGALTEAFF. In DNA, the CDR3 is TGTGCCATCAGTGAGGAGGGAGCCCTAACTGAAGCTTTCTTT.

The rearrangement joins TRBV5-1 to TRBJ1-1; TRBD1 is a possible D gene (5 bases). Per germline, CDR1 SGHRS and CDR2 YFSETQ. CDR3 length: 14 amino acids. V was cut by 6 bases and J by 6 bases, with 18 bases left in between. The CDR3 reads CASNPTVFEAEAFF. Here the CDR3 DNA reads TGCGCCAGCAACCCGACAGTCTTTGAAGCTGAAGCTTTCTTT.

The chain couples TRBV12-3 or TRBV12-4 to TRBJ1-6; D gene unclear. V shed 4 bases and J shed 7 bases, with 8 bases lying between them. The CDR3 loop spans 13 amino acids. CDR3 region: CASSYQTNSPLHF. DNA of the CDR3: TGTGCCAGCAGTTATCAGACCAATTCACCCCTCCACTTT.

V usage is TRBV7-9 and J usage is TRBJ1-2; D is possibly TRBD1 (5 bases). V was shortened by 3 bases and J by 6 bases, with 11 bases between the two germline ends. The CDR3 extends over 13 amino acids. From germline, CDR1 is SEHNR and CDR2 FQNEAQ (reference sequence). The CDR3 here is CASSFGASDGYTF. DNA for the CDR3: TGTGCCAGCAGCTTCGGGGCCAGTGATGGCTACACCTTC.

J is TRBJ1-3 and V is TRBV5-1, with a possible D match to TRBD1 (6 bases). This CDR3 has 14 amino acids. CDR1 and CDR2 from the germline V gene are SGHRS and YFSETQ. V lost 4 bases, J lost 4 bases, and 12 bases lay in between. This chain's CDR3 is CASSAGQPGNTIYF. The CDR3 DNA is TGCGCCAGCAGCGCAGGACAGCCGGGAAACACCATATATTTT.